The rows below give T cell receptor beta chains drawn from one sample of a study of glioma-infiltrating T cells after dendritic cell vaccination. TCRdb's table, derived via immunoSEQ multiplex PCR, lists solely in-frame clones and lacks some. The sample yields around 100,000 clones, around 81% seen once. The source was blood, collected before dendritic cell vaccination. These receptors originate from a human donor with glioblastoma. The CDR3 runs from the conserved cysteine through the conserved F or W. The D gene is left open where the match is weak. Rows give clone size only sometimes, using once, few, many, or a class for an expanded clone.

clone size	V gene	J gene	D gene	CDR3 protein	CDR3 DNA
few	TRBV6-1	TRBJ2-7	-	CASSEALQFSYEQYF	TGTGCCAGCAGTGAAGCTTTACAGTTCTCCTACGAGCAGTACTTC
-	TRBV30	TRBJ2-7	TRBD2	CAWSPLREGMYEQYF	TGTGCCTGGAGTCCCCTTAGGGAGGGGATGTACGAGCAGTACTTC
-	TRBV30	TRBJ2-3	TRBD2	CAWRKLAALDDTQYF	TGTGCCTGGAGAAAACTAGCGGCTCTAGATGATACGCAGTATTTT
-	TRBV18	TRBJ1-4	TRBD1	CASSRDSITSTNEKLFF	TGTGCCAGCTCGCGGGACAGCATCACGTCAACTAATGAAAAACTGTTTTTT
once	TRBV7-9	TRBJ2-5	-	CASSLNSQETQYF	TGTGCCAGCAGCTTAAACAGCCAAGAGACCCAGTACTTC
-	TRBV28	TRBJ2-7	-	CASSLGAGPYEQYF	TGTGCCAGCAGTCTAGGTGCGGGCCCCTACGAGCAGTACTTC
-	TRBV30	TRBJ2-5	-	CAWSVQGGTETQYF	TGTGCCTGGAGTGTACAGGGGGGGACGGAGACCCAGTACTTC
-	TRBV7-6	TRBJ2-1	TRBD2	CASSLEPSGGADEQFF	TGTGCCAGCAGCTTAGAGCCTAGCGGGGGGGCCGATGAGCAGTTCTTC
-	TRBV5-1	TRBJ1-5	TRBD1	CASSLTGGNQPQHF	TGCGCCAGCAGCCTGACAGGGGGAAATCAGCCCCAGCATTTT
-	TRBV6-5	TRBJ2-5	-	CASSYSRQGFETQYF	TGTGCCAGCAGTTACTCGCGGCAGGGGTTCGAGACCCAGTACTTC
-	TRBV6-6	TRBJ1-1	-	CASSYRGNTEAFF	TGTGCCAGCAGTTACCGCGGGAACACTGAAGCTTTCTTT
-	TRBV30	TRBJ2-2	-	CAWSAGLEGGELFF	TGTGCCTGGAGCGCAGGTCTCGAAGGCGGGGAGCTGTTTTTT
-	TRBV5-1	TRBJ2-1	TRBD1	CASSFGQGGYEQFF	TGCGCCAGCAGCTTTGGACAGGGGGGCTATGAGCAGTTCTTC
once	TRBV18	TRBJ2-7	TRBD2	CASSPLPTSGGTYEQYF	TGTGCCAGCTCACCACTCCCGACTAGCGGGGGAACCTACGAGCAGTACTTC
-	TRBV7-9	TRBJ2-3	-	CASSREGTDFTDTQYF	TGTGCCAGCAGCCGCGAGGGAACTGACTTCACAGATACGCAGTATTTT
-	TRBV7-9	TRBJ2-1	-	CASSSPAGYNEQFF	TGTGCCAGCAGCTCCCCTGCGGGGTACAATGAGCAGTTCTTC
once	TRBV11-3	TRBJ2-5	TRBD2	CASSLFSGTSGGETQYF	TGTGCCAGCAGCTTATTTTCCGGGACTAGCGGGGGAGAGACCCAGTACTTC
-	TRBV7-2	TRBJ1-2	TRBD1	CASSSDREPFGGGYTF	TGTGCCAGCAGCTCCGACAGGGAACCCTTCGGCGGTGGCTACACCTTC
-	TRBV30	TRBJ2-3	-	CAWSVLGDLANTQYF	TGTGCCTGGAGTGTACTCGGGGATCTCGCGAATACGCAGTATTTT
few	TRBV9	TRBJ2-7	TRBD1	CASSALGQGVYEQYF	TGTGCCAGCAGCGCCCTCGGACAGGGCGTCTACGAGCAGTACTTC
-	TRBV9	TRBJ2-5	-	CASSRGPEKETQYF	TGTGCCAGCAGCCGCGGCCCGGAGAAAGAGACCCAGTACTTC
-	TRBV9	TRBJ1-2	-	CASSAVNYGYTF	TGTGCCAGCAGCGCAGTTAACTATGGCTACACCTTC
-	TRBV5-1	TRBJ2-2	TRBD2	CASRSGTSGNTGELFF	TGCGCCAGCAGATCCGGGACTAGCGGTAACACCGGGGAGCTGTTTTTT
-	TRBV27	TRBJ2-6	-	CASSSIARDSGANVLTF	TGTGCCAGCAGTTCCATAGCTCGCGATTCTGGGGCCAACGTCCTGACTTTC
-	TRBV5-1	TRBJ1-6	-	CASSLDPRDSPLHF	TGCGCCAGCAGCTTGGACCCGCGGGATTCACCCCTCCACTTT
once	TRBV30	TRBJ2-5	TRBD2	CAWNGGERGNQETQYF	TGTGCCTGGAATGGAGGCGAGCGGGGGAACCAAGAGACCCAGTACTTC
-	TRBV11-1	TRBJ2-3	-	CASTPGSGWSTDTQYF	TGTGCCAGCACCCCGGGGAGCGGGTGGAGCACAGATACGCAGTATTTT
-	TRBV6-5	TRBJ1-3	TRBD1	CASSYSTIQGYHTIYF	TGTGCCAGCAGTTACTCGACCATACAGGGGTACCACACCATATATTTT
-	TRBV5-1	TRBJ2-5	TRBD1	CASSSTGAQGTQYF	TGCGCCAGCAGCTCTACAGGGGCCCAAGGGACCCAGTACTTC
few	TRBV7-2	TRBJ2-1	TRBD2	CASSLIRRTRKDNEQFF	TGTGCCAGCAGCTTAATCCGTCGGACTAGAAAAGACAATGAGCAGTTCTTC
-	TRBV14	TRBJ2-5	TRBD2	CASSQGASGGHQETQYF	TGTGCCAGCAGCCAAGGGGCCAGCGGGGGGCACCAAGAGACCCAGTACTTC
-	TRBV7-2	TRBJ2-5	TRBD2	CASSFWVSGGPKETQYF	TGTGCCAGCAGCTTCTGGGTTAGCGGGGGGCCTAAGGAGACCCAGTACTTC
-	TRBV15	TRBJ2-2	TRBD1	CATQTRGSQGFERDTGELFF	TGTGCCACTCAAACCCGGGGCTCACAGGGGTTTGAACGGGACACCGGGGAGCTGTTTTTT
-	TRBV19	TRBJ2-1	TRBD2	CACQVDPSGGAREQFF	TGTGCCTGCCAGGTCGATCCTAGCGGGGGGGCTCGCGAGCAGTTCTTC
-	TRBV2	TRBJ2-5	-	CASRSLVAREETQYF	TGTGCCAGCAGGTCCTTGGTGGCCAGGGAAGAGACCCAGTACTTC
few	TRBV5-1	TRBJ1-4	-	CASSLQGGEKLFF	TGCGCCAGCAGCTTGCAGGGCGGTGAAAAACTGTTTTTT
-	TRBV2	TRBJ2-1	-	CASRRGDYIISYNEQFF	TGTGCCAGCAGGCGGGGAGACTATATTATCTCCTACAATGAGCAGTTCTTC
-	TRBV19	TRBJ2-7	-	CASSTRSAPGYEQYF	TGTGCCAGTAGTACCCGGTCGGCCCCAGGCTACGAGCAGTACTTC
-	TRBV29-1	TRBJ1-4	-	CSVAGENEKLFF	TGCAGCGTTGCAGGGGAGAATGAAAAACTGTTTTTT
-	TRBV18	TRBJ2-3	TRBD1	CASSPTGGSSTDTQYF	TGTGCCAGCTCACCAACAGGGGGGTCTAGCACAGATACGCAGTATTTT
-	TRBV6-1	TRBJ1-2	-	CASSEEPSRGYTF	TGTGCCAGCAGTGAAGAACCGAGCCGGGGCTACACCTTC
few	TRBV2	TRBJ1-6	-	CASSLARVRNSPLHF	TGTGCCAGCAGTCTGGCACGGGTGAGGAATTCACCCCTCCACTTT